Below are 30 T cell receptor beta chains sequenced from a single sample in a study of memory CD4+ T cells and cytomegalovirus serostatus. Single viable CD3+CD4+CD8-CD45RO+ cells were sorted as the memory CD4+ T cells. Data came from immunoSEQ multiplex PCR; TCRdb stores just in-frame clones and leaves some out. The repertoire holds approximately 40,000 clones, with 75% to 85% as singletons. Sequencing was carried out using memory CD4+ T cells from blood. The origin of the receptors is an adult in good health and CMV-seronegative.

The chain carries TRBV9 and TRBJ2-7, with TRBD1 matching over 8 bases. The CDR3 has 15 residues. With V trimmed by 3 bases and J by 6 bases, 11 bases remained unmatched. Per germline, CDR1 SGDLS and CDR2 YYNGEE. CDR3 region: CASSDSTGEYGEQYF. CDR3 nucleotides: TGTGCCAGCAGCGACTCGACAGGGGAGTATGGCGAGCAGTACTTC. Combining the CDR3 with reference TRBV9 and TRBJ2-7 gives the whole variable domain DSGVTQTPKHLITATGQRVTLRCSPRSGDLSVYWYQQSLDQGLQFLIQYYNGEERAKGNILERFSAQQFPDLHSELNLSSLELGDSALYFCASSDSTGEYGEQYFGPGTRLTVT.

The rearrangement uses TRBV6-5 and TRBJ2-7, with 7 bases aligning to TRBD1. The CDR3 sequence is 14 residues long. Germline CDR1 is MNHEY and CDR2 is SVGAGI. J was trimmed by 3 bases and V by 0 bases; bases with no gene match: 2. The CDR3 DNA reads as TGTGCCAGCAGTTACTCCCACAGGGGCTACGAGCAGTACTTC. This translates into CASSYSHRGYEQYF.

The V call is TRBV7-2, the J call TRBJ2-3; no reliable D call. Between the trimmed V and J ends, which lost 3 bases and 3 bases, there was a span of 16 bases. CDR3 length: 16 amino acids. The germline gives CDR1 SGHTA, CDR2 FQGNSA. CDR3 DNA sequence: TGTGCCAGCAGCTTGCCCCCCTCAGAAGCGACAGATACGCAGTATTTT. Its translation: CASSLPPSEATDTQYF.

The chain employs TRBV15 and TRBJ1-5, with 7 positions matching TRBD1. This CDR3 is built from 15 residues. The ends lost 5 bases at V and 6 bases at J; junction bases unmatched: 10. Germline CDR1 is LNHNV and CDR2 is YYDKDF (reference sequence). The CDR3 loop is CATSPDRVWGQPQHF. The CDR3 bases are TGTGCCACCAGCCCCGACAGGGTCTGGGGTCAGCCCCAGCATTTT.

The chain combines TRBV5-4 with TRBJ2-2; 8 bases align to TRBD2. Germline loops: CDR1 SGHNT, CDR2 YYREEE (reference sequence). V was pared by 1 base and J by 0 bases, with 5 bases of the junction left unmatched. CDR3 length: 17 amino acids. The CDR3 bases are TGTGCCAGCAGCTTGAGGCTAGCGGGCCCGAACACCGGGGAGCTGTTTTTT. It translates to CASSLRLAGPNTGELFF.

V usage is TRBV11-2 and J usage is TRBJ2-3; unclear D gene. CDR1 is SGHAT, CDR2 FQNNGV, per germline. The CDR3 contains 14 residues. V was shortened by 6 bases and J by 0 bases, with 10 bases between the two germline ends. The CDR3 spells CASREGASTDTQYF. The CDR3 DNA is TGTGCCAGCAGGGAAGGCGCTAGCACAGATACGCAGTATTTT.

For the CDR3, the DNA is TGTGCCTGGAGAGGGCCCTCCAAAGGGAGAGGGGCAGATACGCAGTATTTT. This gives the protein CAWRGPSKGRGADTQYF. The rearrangement links TRBV30 to TRBJ2-3; D may be TRBD1 or TRBD2 (5 bases each). Trimming removed 3 bases from V and 4 bases from J, with 23 bases in between. Germline V CDR1 and CDR2: GTSNPN, SVGIG (reference sequence). This CDR3 region has 17 residues. The whole variable domain, remainder taken from reference TRBV30 and TRBJ2-3, is SQTIHQWPATLVQPVGSPLSLECTVEGTSNPNLYWYRQAAGRGLQLLFYSVGIGQISSEVPQNLSASRPQDRQFILSSKKLLLSDSGFYLCAWRGPSKGRGADTQYFGPGTRLTVL.

The gene calls are TRBV5-4 and TRBJ2-2, with 8 bases identical to TRBD2. V was clipped by 5 bases and J by 6 bases; unmatched bases: 15. The CDR3 spans 17 residues. The V gene's germline CDR1 is SGHNT and CDR2 YYREEE (reference sequence). The CDR3 DNA follows: TGTGCCAGCAGTTCTGAACTGGTAGCGGGAACCTCCGGGGAGCTGTTTTTT. Protein: CASSSELVAGTSGELFF. Full variable domain (missing parts from reference TRBV5-4 and TRBJ2-2): ETGVTQSPTHLIKTRGQQVTLRCSSQSGHNTVSWYQQALGQGPQFIFQYYREEENGRGNFPPRFSGLQFPNYSSELNVNALELDDSALYLCASSSELVAGTSGELFFGEGSRLTVL.

V usage is TRBV19 and J usage is TRBJ1-1, with TRBD1 as a possible D gene (5 bases). Trimming left V 5 bases short and J 4 bases short, with 17 bases between. The CDR3 is 15 amino acids. CDR1 and CDR2 from the germline V gene are LNHDA and SQIVND (reference sequence). The CDR3 DNA sequence: TGTGCCAGTAGTCCCCTAAGTCGGAGGGGCACTGAAGCTTTCTTT. Its translation is CASSPLSRRGTEAFF.

The chain links TRBV28 to TRBJ1-5; the match to TRBD1 covers 9 bases. The CDR3 is 16 residues long. Germline CDR1 reads MDHEN; CDR2 reads SYDVKM. V lost 5 bases to trimming and J lost 6 bases; unmatched junction nucleotides: 11. The chain's CDR3 is CASSPYRDRASQPQHF. For the CDR3, the DNA is TGTGCCAGCAGTCCATACCGGGACAGGGCCTCTCAGCCCCAGCATTTT.

The CDR3 DNA follows: TGTGCCAGCAGCCCTTGGGATTGGGGGATTTCTTATGCCGGGGAGCTGTTTTTT. Its translation is CASSPWDWGISYAGELFF. V and J are TRBV9 and TRBJ2-2, with D perhaps TRBD1 or TRBD2 (5 bases each). The CDR3 is 18 amino acids. V was cut by 4 bases and J by 6 bases, with 25 bases left in between. CDR1 is SGDLS, CDR2 YYNGEE, per germline.

The rearrangement links TRBV25-1 to TRBJ2-3, with D maybe TRBD1 (5 bases). The germline V and J ends were trimmed by 6 bases and 1 base, with 14 bases remaining between them. Per germline, CDR1 MGHDK and CDR2 SYGVNS. The CDR3 loop spans 15 amino acids. CDR3 residues: CASSEMGQGTDTQYF. CDR3 coding DNA: TGTGCCAGCAGCGAGATGGGGCAGGGCACAGATACGCAGTATTTT.

V is TRBV5-1 and J is TRBJ2-3; weak D call: TRBD2 (6 bases). Germline loops: CDR1 SGHRS, CDR2 YFSETQ. V was cut by 1 base and J by 1 base, with 19 bases left in between. The CDR3 has 18 residues. In DNA, the CDR3 is TGCGCCAGCAGCTTGTGGGGCCAGGGAGGAGGTGGCACAGATACGCAGTATTTT. Residues: CASSLWGQGGGGTDTQYF.

The J gene is TRBJ1-4, the V gene TRBV19; D is ambiguous. Germline-derived CDR1 and CDR2 are LNHDA and SQIVND (reference sequence). The CDR3 covers 15 residues. Deletions cut 3 bases from V and 0 bases from J, with 8 bases between. CDR3 sequence: CASSIGASTNEKLFF. As DNA, the CDR3 is TGTGCCAGTAGTATCGGAGCATCAACTAATGAAAAACTGTTTTTT.

The chain links TRBV28 to TRBJ2-1, with 8 bases fitting TRBD1. J was trimmed by 15 bases and V by 6 bases; bases with no gene match: 10. Germline CDR1 is MDHEN and CDR2 is SYDVKM. This CDR3 comprises 12 residues. CDR3 in amino acids: CASSRNRGIGFF. DNA of the CDR3: TGTGCCAGCAGCCGTAACAGGGGGATAGGGTTCTTC.

This clone was observed a few times. The chain has TRBV19 and TRBJ1-1; D is ambiguous. The CDR3 covers 13 residues. Germline assignment: CDR1 LNHDA and CDR2 SQIVND (reference sequence). The ends were cut back, 5 bases at V and 1 base at J, with 8 bases in the middle. CDR3 nucleotide sequence: TGTGCCAGTAGTGTAACGGCGAACACTGAAGCTTTCTTT. Translating it yields CASSVTANTEAFF.

The chain links TRBV18 to TRBJ2-5; D may match TRBD1 or TRBD2 (5 bases each). The CDR3 totals 15 residues. V dropped 3 bases and J dropped 4 bases, with 15 bases sitting between them. The germline V gene has CDR1 KGHSH and CDR2 LQKENI. CDR3 loop: CASSPMAGTTETQYF. CDR3 DNA: TGTGCCAGCTCACCGATGGCAGGGACCACAGAGACCCAGTACTTC.

Note on this clone: Its ends do not fully match the called genes, so a read error is possible. The CDR3 protein is CSVQEGIGQPQHF. The CDR3 DNA reads as TGCAGCGTTCAAGAGGGTATCGGTCAGCCCCAGCATTTT. V gene TRBV29-1 combines with J gene TRBJ1-5; D remains unclear. Per germline, CDR1 SQVTM and CDR2 ANQGSEA. CDR3 length: 13 amino acids.

The chain's CDR3 is CASKTGAGANVLTF. The CDR3 DNA follows: TGTGCCAGCAAAACAGGGGCCGGGGCCAACGTCCTGACTTTC. V is TRBV2 and J is TRBJ2-6, with TRBD1 identical over 7 bases. The J segment lost 4 bases and the V segment lost 7 bases, leaving 4 bases of the junction unmatched. Germline values: CDR1 SNHLY, CDR2 FYNNEI. The CDR3 totals 14 residues.

This chain links TRBV2 with TRBJ1-3; maybe TRBD1 (5 bases). With 3 bases removed from V and 4 bases from J, the gap between germline ends came to 13 bases. CDR3 length: 15 amino acids. Germline V lookup: CDR1 SNHLY, CDR2 FYNNEI. As DNA, the CDR3 is TGTGCCAGCAGTGATGCCAGGGCCAAAGGAAACACCATATATTTT. It specifies CASSDARAKGNTIYF.

V usage is TRBV2 and J usage is TRBJ2-1; no reliable D call. This CDR3 is built from 13 residues. V was clipped by 8 bases and J by 5 bases, with 13 bases between them. Germline V CDR1 and CDR2: SNHLY, FYNNEI. CDR3 sequence reads: CASGRNMNNEQFF. DNA for the CDR3: TGTGCCAGCGGAAGGAATATGAACAATGAGCAGTTCTTC. The entire variable domain, with the rest obtained from reference TRBV2 and TRBJ2-1, is as follows: EPEVTQTPSHQVTQMGQEVILRCVPISNHLYFYWYRQILGQKVEFLVSFYNNEISEKSEIFDDQFSVERPDGSNFTLKIRSTKLEDSAMYFCASGRNMNNEQFFGPGTRLTVL.

This clone was recorded a few times. The chain couples TRBV11-2 to TRBJ2-7; TRBD1 might be the D (6 bases). CDR1 and CDR2 from the germline V gene are SGHAT and FQNNGV. The CDR3 spans 15 residues. V lost 3 bases, J lost 0 bases, and 12 bases lay in between. The CDR3 here is CASSFRDTRSYEQYF. The CDR3 DNA follows: TGTGCCAGCAGCTTTCGGGACACGCGCTCCTACGAGCAGTACTTC.

This chain links TRBV5-1 with TRBJ2-3; 14 nucleotides line up with TRBD2. Germline values: CDR1 SGHRS, CDR2 YFSETQ. Losses at the gene ends were 5 bases for V and 4 bases for J; bases not matched to a gene: 6. The CDR3 length is 16 residues. The chain's CDR3 is CASSPRLAGGADTQYF. The CDR3 DNA reads as TGCGCCAGCAGTCCTAGACTAGCGGGAGGGGCAGATACGCAGTATTTT.

In DNA form, the CDR3 reads TGCGCCAGCAGCCAAGAAGGGACCGGGCTTACGCAGTATTTT. It encodes CASSQEGTGLTQYF. The chain combines TRBV4-3 with TRBJ2-3; either TRBD1 or TRBD2 may supply D (5 bases each). The length of the CDR3 is 14 residues. V lost 0 bases and J lost 8, with 12 bases in between. Germline V gene lookup returns CDR1 LGHNA and CDR2 YSLEER.

Sample share makes this clone medium-sized. V and J are TRBV2 and TRBJ1-1, with unresolved D. CDR1 and CDR2 from the germline V gene are SNHLY and FYNNEI. Trimming left V 4 bases short and J 0 bases short, with 6 bases between. CDR3 length equals 13 residues. The CDR3 loop reads CASSGSVNTEAFF. For the CDR3, the DNA is TGTGCCAGCAGTGGATCTGTGAACACTGAAGCTTTCTTT.

This chain connects TRBV30 to TRBJ2-6, with D uncertain. Trimming stripped 1 base from V and 0 bases from J, with 7 bases between. Germline V gene sequence: CDR1 GTSNPN, CDR2 SVGIG (reference sequence). The length of the CDR3 is 15 residues. The CDR3 coding sequence is TGTGCCTGGAGTGAAGGGCACTCTGGGGCCAACGTCCTGACTTTC. This encodes CAWSEGHSGANVLTF.

The chain carries TRBV5-1 and TRBJ1-1, with D possibly matching TRBD1 (5 bases). In germline, CDR1 is SGHRS, CDR2 YFSETQ. The V gene lost 4 bases and the J gene lost 3 bases, with 19 bases spanning the gap. This CDR3 spans 16 amino acids. Here the CDR3 reads CASSHTSTLGDTEAFF. The CDR3 DNA follows: TGCGCCAGCAGCCACACATCCACCCTGGGGGACACTGAAGCTTTCTTT. Looking up the rest from reference TRBV5-1 and TRBJ1-1 gives the full variable domain: KAGVTQTPRYLIKTRGQQVTLSCSPISGHRSVSWYQQTPGQGLQFLFEYFSETQRNKGNFPGRFSGRQFSNSRSEMNVSTLELGDSALYLCASSHTSTLGDTEAFFGQGTRLTVV.

The V and J genes are TRBV30 and TRBJ2-7, with no clear D. Germline V gives CDR1 GTSNPN, CDR2 SVGIG (reference sequence). This CDR3 region has 12 residues. The V and J ends lost 2 bases and 6 bases respectively, with 11 bases between them. This chain's CDR3 is CAWSPRFGEQYF. The CDR3 DNA sequence: TGTGCCTGGAGTCCCCGCTTCGGCGAGCAGTACTTC. Supplemented by reference TRBV30 and TRBJ2-7, the full variable domain reads SQTIHQWPATLVQPVGSPLSLECTVEGTSNPNLYWYRQAAGRGLQLLFYSVGIGQISSEVPQNLSASRPQDRQFILSSKKLLLSDSGFYLCAWSPRFGEQYFGPGTRLTVT.

This rearrangement joins TRBV19 to TRBJ1-1, with D hard to call. Germline CDR1 and CDR2: LNHDA and SQIVND (reference sequence). CDR3 size: 13 residues. Between the trimmed V and J ends, which lost 2 bases and 5 bases, there was a span of 9 bases. CDR3 sequence reads: CASSISSGTEAFF. The CDR3 coding sequence is TGTGCCAGTAGTATAAGTTCGGGGACTGAAGCTTTCTTT.

The chain uses TRBV5-6 and TRBJ1-1; D call uncertain. This CDR3 contains 14 residues. V was clipped by 4 bases and J by 1 base, with 11 bases between them. Germline CDR1 and CDR2: SGHDT and YYEEEE. CDR3 in amino acids: CASSELGANTEAFF. In nucleotides, the CDR3 is TGTGCCAGCAGCGAACTGGGAGCGAACACTGAAGCTTTCTTT.